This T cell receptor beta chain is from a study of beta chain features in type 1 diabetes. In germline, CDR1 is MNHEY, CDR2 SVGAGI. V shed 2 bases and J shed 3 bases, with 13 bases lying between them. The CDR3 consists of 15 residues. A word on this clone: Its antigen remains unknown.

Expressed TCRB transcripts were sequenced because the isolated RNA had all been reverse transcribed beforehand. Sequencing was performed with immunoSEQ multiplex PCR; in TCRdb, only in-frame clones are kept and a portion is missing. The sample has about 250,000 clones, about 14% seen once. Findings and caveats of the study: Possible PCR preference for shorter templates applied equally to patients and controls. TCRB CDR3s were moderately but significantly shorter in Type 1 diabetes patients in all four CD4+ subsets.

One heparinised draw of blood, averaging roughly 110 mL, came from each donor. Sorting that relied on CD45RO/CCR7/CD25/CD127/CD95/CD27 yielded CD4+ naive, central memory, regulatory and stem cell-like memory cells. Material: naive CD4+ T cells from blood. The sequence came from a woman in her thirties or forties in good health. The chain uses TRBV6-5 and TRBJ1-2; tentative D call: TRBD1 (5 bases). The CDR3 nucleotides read TGTGCCAGCAGTTACGCCAGGGCAGGACACTATGGCTACACCTTC. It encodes CASSYARAGHYGYTF.